This entry features one T cell receptor (beta chain) sequence. Germline CDR1 is KGHSH and CDR2 is LQKENI. The CDR3 runs 14 residues. With 5 bases clipped from V and 7 bases from J, the junction kept 8 bases outside the gene matches. The sample comes from a study of blood T cell repertoires in COVID-19. Study in general: COVID-19 samples from acute and convalescent phases originated in the United States, Italy and Spain. PBMCs, B-cell-depleted T cells, or T cells provided the cDNA or gDNA that made up the material.

Authors' analysis steps: Amplification from reference gene primers served as the basis for estimated nucleated cell counts. The assay was immunoSEQ multiplex PCR, and TCRdb's table has in-frame clones only and misses some. V, J and clone size were drawn from that table, and D and trimming were deduced from the DNA. The sample carries roughly 250,000 clones, about four fifths recorded once. This TCR came from an elderly woman with acute or convalescent COVID-19. The source material was peripheral blood. V is TRBV18 and J is TRBJ2-1; 7 nucleotides match TRBD1. CDR3 sequence (DNA): TGTGCCAGCTCAGCCCGGGACAGTAGAAATGAGCAGTTCTTC. Amino acids: CASSARDSRNEQFF.